One and the same sample provided the 14 T cell receptor beta chains below, sequenced in a study of blood T cells in healthy people across ages. A second roughly 6 to 11 cycle PCR used barcoded and J-beta primers. One entry per CDR3 protein results from TCRdb running MiXCR on the 5' RACE reads. The sample includes hundreds of thousands of distinct CDR3 sequences, about 30% of them seen just once. Sequenced sample: blood. All receptors come from a woman older than 75 in good health.

A note on this clonotype: At one of its ends the junction is not consistent with the germline gene, which may arise from a read error. The chain links TRBV7-2 to TRBJ2-1, with D perhaps matching TRBD2 (7 bases). Per the germline V gene, CDR1 is SGHTA and CDR2 is FQGNSA. The CDR3 runs 16 residues. The CDR3 DNA reads as TGTGCCAGCAGCTTAGCACTAGGGGGGGGCTACGATGAGCAGGTCTTC. This translates into CASSLALGGGYDEQVF.

This clonotype has a count of ten or more. The chain joins TRBV7-2 to TRBJ1-2; D uncertain. Trimming took 1 base from V and 4 from J, leaving 7 bases between them. The CDR3 is 13 residues long. Germline assignment: CDR1 SGHTA and CDR2 FQGNSA. CDR3 residues: CASSLGRGYGYTF. The CDR3 DNA follows: TGTGCCAGCAGCTTAGGCCGGGGCTATGGCTACACCTTC. Combining the CDR3 with reference TRBV7-2 and TRBJ1-2 gives the whole variable domain GAGVSQSPSNKVTEKGKDVELRCDPISGHTALYWYRQSLGQGLEFLIYFQGNSAPDKSGLPSDRFSAERTGGSVSTLTIQRTQQEDSAVYLCASSLGRGYGYTFGSGTRLTVV.

In this sample, this clonotype turned up many times. The V and J genes are TRBV27 and TRBJ2-7; tentative D call: TRBD1 (6 bases). The V end was cut by 3 bases, the J end by 2 bases, with 20 bases between. This CDR3 has 17 amino acids. Germline-derived CDR1 and CDR2 are MNHEY and SMNVEV (reference sequence). CDR3 DNA sequence: TGTGCCAGCAGTTTCGGGACACAGCATGGGACGACCTACGAGCAGTACTTC. Amino acid sequence: CASSFGTQHGTTYEQYF.

This clonotype has ten or more counts. V gene TRBV6-5 combines with J gene TRBJ2-7; the match to TRBD1 covers 8 bases. This CDR3 comprises 12 residues. V dropped 6 bases and J dropped 4; count of bases not matched to a gene: 2. Germline CDR1 and CDR2: MNHEY and SVGAGI. The CDR3, as DNA: TGTGCCAGCAGACGGGACAGGTACGAGCAGTACTTC. Translated, it gives CASRRDRYEQYF.

In its sample, this clonotype was seen a few times. The chain joins TRBV7-2 to TRBJ1-1; D is unresolved. The CDR3 is 14 residues long. CDR1 and CDR2 from the germline V gene are SGHTA and FQGNSA. Between the trimmed V and J ends, which lost 0 bases and 8 bases, there was a span of 13 bases. The CDR3 loop reads CASSLAPGTAEAFF. In nucleotides, the CDR3 is TGTGCCAGCAGCTTAGCCCCGGGAACAGCAGAAGCTTTCTTT.

This clonotype was seen only a few times. V and J are TRBV6-5 and TRBJ2-7; 7 bases map to TRBD1. CDR1 is MNHEY, CDR2 SVGAGI, per germline. V shed 7 bases, J shed 7 bases, and the junction held 10 bases outside the gene matches. The CDR3 runs 13 residues. In nucleotides, the CDR3 is TGTGCCAGCACCAGAGACAGGGACACGGAGCAGTACTTC. It is translated as CASTRDRDTEQYF.

The chain couples TRBV7-9 to TRBJ2-1, with D perhaps matching TRBD1 (6 bases). The CDR3 consists of 16 residues. Looked up from germline, CDR1 is SEHNR and CDR2 is FQNEAQ (reference sequence). V was pared by 4 bases and J by 0 bases, with 13 bases between. The CDR3 loop is CASSSQGLSSYNEQFF. The CDR3 DNA reads as TGTGCCAGCAGCTCGCAGGGGTTGAGCTCCTACAATGAGCAGTTCTTC. The variable domain in full, with the rest retrieved from reference TRBV7-9 and TRBJ2-1, is DTGVSQNPRHKITKRGQNVTFRCDPISEHNRLYWYRQTLGQGPEFLTYFQNEAQLEKSRLLSDRFSAERPKGSFSTLEIQRTEQGDSAMYLCASSSQGLSSYNEQFFGPGTRLTVL.

This clonotype was observed a few times. The chain recombines TRBV6-2 or TRBV6-3 with TRBJ2-2, with TRBD1 matching 8 bases. The CDR3 sequence is 17 residues long. V was pared by 6 bases and J by 2 bases, with 11 bases of the junction left unmatched. Germline CDR1 reads MNHEY; CDR2 reads SVGEGT. The CDR3 loop reads CASSTGGVGLNTGELFF. The CDR3 coding sequence is TGTGCCAGCAGCACAGGGGGAGTTGGATTAAACACCGGGGAGCTGTTTTTT.

As regards this clonotype: The germline gene is not matched at one end of the junction; a read error may be the cause. This chain connects TRBV7-6 to TRBJ2-5, with D possibly TRBD2 on 6 matching bases. The germline V gene encodes CDR1 SGHVS and CDR2 FNYEAQ. The CDR3 has 16 residues. The CDR3 DNA follows: TGTGCCAGCAACTTAGCGGCGGTGGCGGTCCAAGAGACCCAGTACTTC. This codes for CASNLAAVAVQETQYF.

To note about this clonotype: This clone may be a read error of a much larger clone one base away. J is TRBJ2-3 and V is TRBV6-4; 8 nucleotides align to TRBD2. The CDR3 contains 14 residues. Germline V gene lookup returns CDR1 MRHNA and CDR2 SNTAGT. CDR3 sequence: CAGSVAGNGNTQYF. The CDR3 DNA reads as TGTGCCGGCAGTGTAGCGGGGAACGGGAATACGCAGTATTTT.

Ten or more counts support this clonotype. V usage is TRBV5-1 and J usage is TRBJ2-7; 9 nucleotides agree with TRBD1. V dropped 7 bases and J dropped 4; count of bases not matched to a gene: 9. The germline CDR1 and CDR2 sequences are SGHRS and YFSETQ. CDR3 length equals 14 residues. CDR3 coding DNA: TGCGCCAGCGGATTTCCGGGACAGGGTTACGAGCAGTACTTC. This translates into CASGFPGQGYEQYF.

Ten or more counts support this clonotype. The chain links TRBV11-2 to TRBJ2-3; the D is unclear. Trimming removed 6 bases from V and 3 bases from J, with 13 bases in between. Germline CDR1 SGHAT, CDR2 FQNNGV. This CDR3 has 14 amino acids. The CDR3 spells CASRWQPGTDTQYF. In nucleotides, the CDR3 is TGTGCCAGCAGGTGGCAGCCCGGGACAGATACGCAGTATTTT.

This clonotype occurred many times. This chain joins TRBV24-1 and TRBJ2-1, with unresolved D. Germline V gene sequence: CDR1 KGHDR, CDR2 SFDVKD. V lost 7 bases and J lost 7, with 13 bases in between. The CDR3 has 13 amino acids. The CDR3 region is CATRGLSVNEQFF. The CDR3 region has the DNA TGTGCCACCAGGGGGTTGAGTGTTAATGAGCAGTTCTTC.

Note on this clonotype: A read error may be the cause here, since a much bigger clone is one base away. The chain has TRBV7-9 and TRBJ1-5; D unclear. Germline V gene lookup returns CDR1 SEHNR and CDR2 FQNEAQ (reference sequence). V gave up 7 bases and J gave up 5 bases, with 9 bases separating them. CDR3 length: 12 residues. The CDR3 bases are TGTGCCAGCAACTCGGATTATCAGCCCCAGCATTTT. Translation: CASNSDYQPQHF.